This TCR beta chain was found in a study of Graves' ophthalmopathy and Graves' hyperthyroidism. RNA transcripts were the source from which TCR beta CDR3 regions were amplified. First-round RT-PCR used HTBI primers; second-round multiplex PCR followed. MiXCR, applied by TCRdb to the multiplex PCR reads, yields one record per CDR3 protein. Of about 550,000 distinct CDR3 sequences in the sample, 39% are singletons; the top ten hold around 4.6%. Germline V lookup: CDR1 ENHRY, CDR2 SYGVKD. The CDR3 covers 13 residues. The clonotype originates from an adult man with Graves' hyperthyroidism. Sequencing was carried out using peripheral blood or thyroid tissue (not recorded which). The V and J genes are TRBV10-3 and TRBJ1-2, with D possibly TRBD1 on 5 matching bases. The CDR3 DNA reads as TGTGCTACTGGGGGTGGACGGAACTATGGCTACACCTTC. It codes for CATGGGRNYGYTF.